The 11 T cell receptor beta chains below were found in one sample sequenced in a study of shared clonotypes between healthy human individuals (dated by TCRdb to the early 2020s). The library relied on the immunoSEQ multiplex PCR assay. Held by TCRdb, this immuneACCESS table contains in-frame sequences only and omits some clones. Under half of the omission traces to an unresolved V gene where checked; the cause of the rest is unknown. This sample lists hundreds of thousands of clones; 80% to 95% were detected once. The ten most abundant clones make up less than 25% of the sample. CD8 naive samples were CD45RO-negative cells positively selected for CCR7, giving a CD45RA+CCR7+ population that excluded TemRA cells. Sequencing input: naive CD8+ T cells sorted from blood. The cell subset or site label, as the study defines it: CD45RA+CCR7+. The receptors stem from a young man in good health.

The chain uses TRBV2 and TRBJ2-7, with D hard to call. V dropped 3 bases and J dropped 7 bases, with 10 bases sitting between them. The germline CDR1 and CDR2 sequences are SNHLY and FYNNEI. The CDR3 length is 12 residues. The CDR3 DNA reads as TGTGCCAGCAGTGACGGAAGGGTTGAGCAGTACTTC. Its translation is CASSDGRVEQYF.

The chain couples TRBV27 to TRBJ1-4; D uncertain. Germline lookup yields CDR1 MNHEY and CDR2 SMNVEV (reference sequence). CDR3 length equals 16 residues. V lost 1 base and J lost 5, with 14 bases in between. The CDR3 DNA reads as TGTGCCAGCAGTTTATTGTACGTCGGGGAAAATGAAAAACTGTTTTTT. This translates into CASSLLYVGENEKLFF.

The chain is built from TRBV13 and TRBJ2-2; the match to TRBD2 covers 7 bases. After removal of 5 bases from V and 7 bases from J, the junction contained 13 bases not matched to a gene. CDR3 length equals 16 residues. Germline V gene data show CDR1 as PRHDT and CDR2 as FYEKMQ (reference sequence). CDR3 protein: CASSHPGGRAIGELFF. The CDR3, as DNA: TGTGCCAGCAGCCATCCAGGTGGGAGGGCGATCGGGGAGCTGTTTTTT. Drawing the rest from reference TRBV13 and TRBJ2-2, the complete variable domain is AAGVIQSPRHLIKEKRETATLKCYPIPRHDTVYWYQQGPGQDPQFLISFYEKMQSDKGSIPDRFSAQQFSDYHSELNMSSLELGDSALYFCASSHPGGRAIGELFFGEGSRLTVL.

This chain joins TRBV10-3 and TRBJ2-7, with 7 bases that match TRBD2. V lost 6 bases and J lost 4; bases outside the gene matches: 3. This CDR3 has 12 amino acids. CDR1 ENHRY and CDR2 SYGVKD come from the germline V gene. The CDR3 nucleotides are TGTGCCATCAGGGGACTACAGTACGAGCAGTACTTC. Translated, it gives CAIRGLQYEQYF.

This clone has a single count. This chain uses TRBV18 with TRBJ2-7; possible D gene TRBD1, 6 bases. V lost 3 bases, J lost 2 bases, and 14 bases lay in between. Germline values: CDR1 KGHSH, CDR2 LQKENI. The CDR3 consists of 15 residues. CDR3 loop: CASSPTGTYTYEQYF. DNA for the CDR3: TGTGCCAGCTCACCCACAGGGACCTATACCTACGAGCAGTACTTC.

The V call is TRBV7-9, the J call TRBJ1-1; 7 bases fit TRBD1. The germline gives CDR1 SEHNR, CDR2 FQNEAQ (reference sequence). This CDR3 comprises 15 residues. The junction had 10 bases not matched to a gene; V was cut back by 5 bases and J by 4 bases. DNA for the CDR3: TGTGCCAGCAGCCCCTTGACAGGGCTGGGCACTGAAGCTTTCTTT. This gives the protein CASSPLTGLGTEAFF.

This clone was recorded only once. The chain combines TRBV18 with TRBJ2-5, with D unresolved. The CDR3 loop spans 16 amino acids. V dropped 0 bases and J dropped 5 bases, with 16 bases sitting between them. CDR1 and CDR2 (germline): KGHSH, LQKENI. The CDR3 DNA sequence: TGTGCCAGCTCACCACCGATCCTATACAGTGACGAGACCCAGTACTTC. Its protein product is CASSPPILYSDETQYF.

The rearrangement uses TRBV5-1 and TRBJ2-2; no reliable D call. The CDR3 runs 17 residues. The germline gives CDR1 SGHRS, CDR2 YFSETQ. The V end lost 0 bases, the J end lost 1 base, and 13 bases lay between the germline ends. This chain's CDR3 is CASSLAGRIRNTGELFF. The CDR3 DNA reads TGCGCCAGCAGCTTGGCCGGCAGGATAAGGAACACCGGGGAGCTGTTTTTT.

The chain has TRBV6-4 and TRBJ1-3; 7 nucleotides align to TRBD1. The germline V gene has CDR1 MRHNA and CDR2 SNTAGT. J lost 4 bases, V lost 4 bases, and 7 bases had no gene match. The CDR3 is 15 amino acids. The chain's CDR3 is CASSARTGSGNTIYF. In DNA, the CDR3 is TGTGCCAGCAGTGCACGGACAGGCTCAGGAAACACCATATATTTT.

The rearrangement joins TRBV4-1 to TRBJ2-2; D perhaps matches TRBD2 (6 bases). Germline-derived CDR1 and CDR2 are MGHRA and YSYEKL. Trimming took 3 bases from V and 9 from J, leaving 17 bases between them. This CDR3 comprises 15 residues. The DNA of the CDR3 is TGCGCCAGCAGCCAGTCCGGGGCAGGCGGGAGGGAGCTGTTTTTT. This encodes CASSQSGAGGRELFF.

J is TRBJ2-5 and V is TRBV6-6, with 9 bases matching TRBD1. V gave up 6 bases and J gave up 2 bases; unmatched junction bases: 7. The CDR3 is 15 residues long. CDR1 MNHNY and CDR2 SVGAGI come from the germline V gene (reference sequence). In DNA, the CDR3 is TGTGCCAGCAGACGAGGACAGGGGAGGCAAGAGACCCAGTACTTC. Its protein product is CASRRGQGRQETQYF.